Presented here are 29 T cell receptor beta chains from one specimen sequenced in a study of T cells in Graves' hyperthyroidism and ophthalmopathy. Using RNA transcripts as the source, TCR beta CDR3 regions were amplified. TCR CDR3 regions were first amplified by RT-PCR with HTBI primers. One entry per CDR3 protein results from TCRdb running MiXCR on the multiplex PCR reads. The data contain hundreds of thousands of distinct CDR3 sequences, approximately 42% of them singletons. Sequencing input: peripheral blood or thyroid tissue (not recorded which). These receptors all come from an adult man with Graves' disease, either hyperthyroidism or ophthalmopathy (not recorded which).

This clonotype was counted only a few times. One junction end does not reproduce the germline sequence, and a read error may be involved. The chain joins TRBV20-1 to TRBJ2-7; 8 nucleotides match TRBD1. The CDR3 has 14 amino acids. The germline V gene encodes CDR1 DFQATT and CDR2 SNEGSKA (reference sequence). CDR3 DNA sequence: TGCAGTGTTAGACGACAGGGGATGGGGACCGAGCAGTACTTC. Translation: CSVRRQGMGTEQYF.

This clonotype was detected only a few times. This rearrangement joins TRBV2 to TRBJ2-5; D is perhaps TRBD2 (5 bases). The V end lost 2 bases, the J end lost 1 base, and 11 bases lay between the germline ends. Germline loops: CDR1 SNHLY, CDR2 FYNNEI. The CDR3 runs 15 residues. CDR3 DNA sequence: TGTGCCAGCAGTGAACTAGCAGACGCCCAAGAGACCCAGTACTTC. Its protein product is CASSELADAQETQYF.

A word on this clonotype: Sequence at one end of the junction differs from germline and may be a read error. The CDR3 here is CAGSLARVSYEQYF. The DNA for the CDR3 is TGTGCCGGCAGCTTAGCACGGGTCTCCTACGAGCAGTACTTC. The chain links TRBV11-2 to TRBJ2-7; D not resolved. Germline loops: CDR1 SGHAT, CDR2 FQNNGV. The CDR3 covers 14 residues.

Comments on this clonotype: Possible read error: a much larger clone is one base away. The chain couples TRBV25-1 to TRBJ2-7; TRBD2 matches 8 bases. Germline V gene lookup returns CDR1 MGHDK and CDR2 SYGVNS. This CDR3 has 15 amino acids. The junction had 4 bases not matched to a gene; V was cut back by 2 bases and J by 1 base. CDR3 sequence reads: CASSEGASGSYEQYF. The DNA of the CDR3 is TGTGCCAGCAGTGAAGGGGCTAGCGGGTCCTACGAGCAGTACTTC.

In its sample, this clonotype was seen many times. The rearrangement joins TRBV11-2 to TRBJ2-7; D gene uncertain. The CDR3 contains 14 residues. V was pared by 0 bases and J by 3 bases, with 9 bases between. Looked up from germline, CDR1 is SGHAT and CDR2 is FQNNGV. CDR3 region: CASSLEGPGYEQYF. CDR3 nucleotides: TGTGCCAGCAGCTTAGAGGGCCCGGGCTACGAGCAGTACTTC.

In regard to this clonotype: At one end, the junction sequence differs from germline, possibly due to a read error. The chain is built from TRBV5-1 and TRBJ1-3; D call uncertain. Germline loops: CDR1 SGHRS, CDR2 YFSETQ. This CDR3 spans 12 amino acids. CDR3 protein: CASSLSENTIYF. The DNA for the CDR3 is TGTGCCAGCAGCTTGTCCGAAAACACCATATATTTT.

Only one count was recorded for this clonotype. Just one base apart from a much larger clone, this may be a read error. V usage is TRBV24-1 and J usage is TRBJ1-2; 7 bases align to TRBD1. This CDR3 has 13 amino acids. Looked up from germline, CDR1 is KGHDR and CDR2 is SFDVKD. This chain's CDR3 is CAISPGQAGGFTF. The CDR3, as DNA: TGTGCCATCAGTCCTGGACAGGCCGGTGGCTTCACCTTC.

A note on this clonotype: Given a much more abundant clone one base away, this may be a read error. This chain links TRBV20-1 with TRBJ1-2; 9 bases are a match to TRBD1. V was clipped by 1 base and J by 7 bases; unmatched bases: 10. CDR3 length: 15 amino acids. CDR1 and CDR2 from the germline V gene are DFQATT and SNEGSKA (reference sequence). The CDR3 sequence is CSARATGQGDGGYTF. The CDR3 nucleotides read TGCAGTGCTAGAGCCACGGGACAGGGAGACGGTGGCTACACCTTC.

The chain uses TRBV2 and TRBJ1-5; the D is unclear. V was trimmed by 5 bases and J by 7 bases, leaving 15 bases between them. This CDR3 region has 14 residues. CDR1 SNHLY and CDR2 FYNNEI come from the germline V gene. As DNA, the CDR3 is TGTGCCAGCAGTTTAGATTTGGGTAGACAGCCCCAGCATTTT. Protein product: CASSLDLGRQPQHF.

Note on this clonotype: Because the CDR3 is missing its conserved closing phenylalanine or tryptophan, this is likely a read error. The chain employs TRBV6-1 and TRBJ2-5, with 12 bases matching TRBD1. The germline V gene encodes CDR1 MNHNS and CDR2 SASEGT. The CDR3 length is 16 residues. With V trimmed by 5 bases and J by 4 bases, 8 bases remained unmatched. DNA for the CDR3: TGTGCCAGCAGTACCAACATGGGACAGGGGGCAGAGACCCAGTACCTC. It yields the protein CASSTNMGQGAETQYL.

This clonotype was counted many times. The chain links TRBV12-3 or TRBV12-4 to TRBJ1-4; no reliable D call. CDR3 length: 14 amino acids. With 2 bases removed from V and 6 bases from J, the gap between germline ends came to 10 bases. CDR3 residues: CASSLRPRDEKLFF. The CDR3 coding sequence is TGTGCCAGCAGTTTAAGGCCTCGGGATGAAAAACTGTTTTTT.

This clonotype was detected ten times or more. The V and J genes are TRBV12-3 or TRBV12-4 and TRBJ1-2, with unresolved D. The CDR3 sequence is 14 residues long. The V end lost 6 bases, the J end lost 7 bases, and 18 bases lay between the germline ends. CDR3 in DNA: TGTGCCAGCAGCACCGTCGGGGAGAGTCCTGGCTACACCTTC. Amino acid sequence: CASSTVGESPGYTF.

This clonotype occurred many times. The chain couples TRBV7-9 to TRBJ1-5; possible D gene TRBD1, 5 bases. The CDR3 extends over 13 amino acids. Trimming pared 5 bases from V and 9 bases from J, leaving 14 bases between. The V gene's germline CDR1 is SEHNR and CDR2 FQNEAQ (reference sequence). Here the CDR3 reads CASSQEGDRPQHF. The CDR3 nucleotides are TGTGCCAGCAGCCAAGAGGGAGACAGGCCCCAGCATTTT.

This clonotype has a count of ten or more. V and J are TRBV29-1 and TRBJ2-5, with D maybe TRBD2 (6 bases). CDR1 SQVTM and CDR2 ANQGSEA come from the germline V gene. The CDR3 has 12 amino acids. V was shortened by 6 bases and J by 4 bases, with 12 bases between the two germline ends. CDR3 bases: TGCAGCGTCGTATTCGGGGGAGAGACCCAGTACTTC. The encoded protein is CSVVFGGETQYF.

This clonotype was picked up many times. V usage is TRBV7-3 and J usage is TRBJ2-5; a possible D gene is TRBD1 (5 bases). CDR3 length: 13 residues. V was clipped by 5 bases and J by 1 base, with 8 bases between them. Looked up from germline, CDR1 is SGHTA and CDR2 is FQGTGA. The CDR3 loop is CASSLTVQETQYF. The DNA for the CDR3 is TGTGCCAGCAGCCTGACAGTCCAAGAGACCCAGTACTTC.

The chain links TRBV7-9 to TRBJ1-1; 8 nucleotides match TRBD1. After removal of 7 bases from V and 3 bases from J, the junction contained 10 bases not matched to a gene. In germline, CDR1 is SEHNR, CDR2 FQNEAQ (reference sequence). The CDR3 consists of 15 residues. The CDR3 loop reads CASNPGGSRYTEAFF. Written as DNA, the CDR3 is TGTGCCAGCAACCCAGGGGGCTCTCGGTACACTGAAGCTTTCTTT. Drawing the rest from reference TRBV7-9 and TRBJ1-1, the complete variable domain is DTGVSQNPRHKITKRGQNVTFRCDPISEHNRLYWYRQTLGQGPEFLTYFQNEAQLEKSRLLSDRFSAERPKGSFSTLEIQRTEQGDSAMYLCASNPGGSRYTEAFFGQGTRLTVV.

This clonotype was found many times. This sequence joins TRBV29-1 and TRBJ2-5, with a tentative D call TRBD1 (5 bases). Germline values: CDR1 SQVTM, CDR2 ANQGSEA. CDR3 length: 15 amino acids. V lost 4 bases, J lost 0 bases, and 15 bases lay in between. The CDR3 loop reads CSVVRGRQNQETQYF. In DNA, the CDR3 is TGCAGCGTTGTAAGGGGTAGACAGAACCAAGAGACCCAGTACTTC.

A remark on this clonotype: At one end, the junction sequence differs from germline, possibly due to a read error. The chain uses TRBV20-1 and TRBJ2-5; the D call may be TRBD1 or TRBD2 (6 bases each). Germline values: CDR1 DFQATT, CDR2 SNEGSKA (reference sequence). This CDR3 is built from 13 residues. CDR3 residues: CSARSGARDTQYF. In nucleotides, the CDR3 is TGCAGTGCTAGGTCGGGGGCGCGGGATACGCAGTATTTC.

This clonotype came up a few times. CDR3 sequence (DNA): TGTGCCAGTAGTATTGTAAATTGGGACAGGGCCGACACTGAAGCTTTCTTT. Amino acids: CASSIVNWDRADTEAFF. The chain carries TRBV19 and TRBJ1-1, with 9 bases aligning to TRBD1. This CDR3 has 17 residues. V lost 3 bases, J lost 3 bases, and 11 bases stayed unmatched. CDR1 LNHDA and CDR2 SQIVND come from the germline V gene (reference sequence).

The CDR3 loop is CASIGFAEAFF. The CDR3 DNA sequence: TGTGCCAGTATCGGTTTCGCTGAAGCTTTCTTT. The genes are TRBV19 and TRBJ1-1; D is unclear. Germline loops: CDR1 LNHDA, CDR2 SQIVND (reference sequence). The CDR3 loop spans 11 amino acids. Trimming took off 7 bases at V and 6 bases at J, with 9 bases between the two ends.

This chain connects TRBV25-1 to TRBJ1-2; D is unresolved. CDR3 size: 15 residues. The ends were cut back, 3 bases at V and 4 bases at J, with 15 bases in the middle. The V gene's germline CDR1 is MGHDK and CDR2 SYGVNS. The CDR3 nucleotides are TGTGCCAGCAGTGACTCGACCGGGCCGTCCTATGGCTACACCTTC. Translated: CASSDSTGPSYGYTF.

The chain couples TRBV20-1 to TRBJ2-2; 7 bases are a match to TRBD2. The CDR3 extends over 18 amino acids. V lost 0 bases, J lost 6 bases, and 16 bases stayed unmatched. Looked up from germline, CDR1 is DFQATT and CDR2 is SNEGSKA (reference sequence). CDR3 bases: TGCAGTGCTAGAGATCCCCTCCTGAGCGGGAATAAGGCCGGGGAGCTGTTTTTT. Encoded protein: CSARDPLLSGNKAGELFF.

CDR3 sequence reads: CATSDSGTANIQYF. The DNA of the CDR3 is TGTGCCACCAGTGACTCCGGGACAGCTAACATTCAGTACTTC. V and J are TRBV24-1 and TRBJ2-5; 7 nucleotides agree with TRBD1. The J call could be wrong; TRBJ2-4 is a better fit for the DNA end. There are 14 residues in the CDR3. Germline V gives CDR1 KGHDR, CDR2 SFDVKD.

A word on this clonotype: Compared with germline, one end of the junction differs, possibly owing to a read error. The rearrangement uses TRBV24-1 and TRBJ1-2; 7 nucleotides align to TRBD1. CDR1 and CDR2 from the germline V gene are KGHDR and SFDVKD. The CDR3 spans 14 residues. The CDR3 coding sequence is TGTGCTACCAGTGATGTCCGCAGGGGGGATGGCCACACCTTC. Amino acid sequence: CATSDVRRGDGHTF.

This clonotype was detected many times. The chain couples TRBV24-1 to TRBJ1-2; D remains ambiguous. Germline lookup yields CDR1 KGHDR and CDR2 SFDVKD. The CDR3 covers 14 residues. V dropped 3 bases and J dropped 4 bases, with 11 bases sitting between them. CDR3 loop: CATSDPSGLYGYTF. CDR3 DNA: TGTGCCACCAGTGATCCCAGTGGGCTCTATGGCTACACCTTC.

The gene calls are TRBV29-1 and TRBJ2-5, with 13 bases matching TRBD2. With 8 bases clipped from V and 3 bases from J, the junction kept 6 bases outside the gene matches. Germline V CDR1 and CDR2: SQVTM, ANQGSEA. The CDR3 extends over 14 amino acids. Here the CDR3 reads CSSTSGGDKETQYF. CDR3 bases: TGCAGCTCAACTAGCGGGGGGGATAAAGAGACCCAGTACTTC.

This chain uses TRBV10-3 with TRBJ1-6, with 12 bases fitting TRBD1. This CDR3 comprises 15 residues. Germline V lookup: CDR1 ENHRY, CDR2 SYGVKD. Trimming removed 6 bases from V and 10 bases from J; junction bases left unmatched: 7. CDR3 in amino acids: CAIRAGQGAGSPLHF. As DNA, the CDR3 is TGTGCCATCAGAGCGGGACAGGGGGCTGGATCACCCCTCCACTTT.

This clonotype came up a few times. One end of the junction does not line up with germline, which may come from a read error. The rearrangement joins TRBV7-9 to TRBJ1-2; D gene unclear. This CDR3 comprises 15 residues. CDR1 and CDR2 (germline): SEHNR, FQNEAQ (reference sequence). DNA of the CDR3: TGCGCCAGCAGCCAAGCAGTAACATCTGGCTATGGCTACACCTTC. Translated, it gives CASSQAVTSGYGYTF.

This clonotype occurred once. Given a much more abundant clone one base away, this may be a read error. This chain uses TRBV7-8 with TRBJ1-4; the match to TRBD1 covers 7 bases. The CDR3 spans 14 residues. Germline CDR1 and CDR2: SGHVS and FQNEAQ. CDR3 loop: CAGSPTGRREKLFF. The CDR3 DNA follows: TGTGCCGGCAGCCCGACAGGGCGTCGTGAAAAACTGTTTTTT.